The table lists the clone carrying this T cell receptor (beta chain) with a few counts. Its matching antigen is unknown. Vbeta (60) and Jbeta (13) primers were used in the PCR. This table comes from immunoSEQ multiplex PCR, and its TCRdb copy is limited to in-frame clones, with some not included. The sample gives 75,000 to 90,000 clones, roughly 78% of which show up once; around 4.5% is in the top ten. CDR3 length: 16 amino acids. Germline CDR1 is MDHEN and CDR2 is SYDVKM. With 4 bases removed from V and 6 bases from J, the gap between germline ends came to 22 bases. The data originate from a study of cytomegalovirus exposure and HLA in healthy donors. As for the study in general: There were roughly 80 million unique TCRs (from HLA-typed donors) in an early data release. General observations from the study: According to the study, 160 or so TCR beta chains were cytomegalovirus-associated. Earlier findings revealed that most TCR beta V segments proved productive either about 90% or about 30% of the time. A missense variant in DCLRE1C was later tied to TCR beta V- and J-gene trimming.

Sequenced material: PBMCs. V is TRBV28 and J is TRBJ2-7, with unresolved D. The clonotype was recovered from a man aged 40-49 years in good health and CMV-seronegative. CDR3 amino acids: CASSSIGGPSVREQYF. Here the CDR3 DNA reads TGTGCCAGCAGTTCGATTGGTGGGCCCTCAGTGCGCGAGCAGTACTTC.